Included here is one T cell receptor (beta chain) sequence, with context. Antigen specificity is unknown. The unexposed donors gave CD4+ T cells in 2011-2018, prior to COVID-19. The cells were cultured for around ten days before CD4+ T cells were isolated. Cells permitting, SARS-CoV-2 S/N and four cold-coronavirus spikes were tested on unexposed-donor CD4+ T cells. Here immunoSEQ multiplex PCR was the method, and the copy in TCRdb shows in-frame clones only, minus some. The sample lists about 20,000 clones, over 70% occurring once. The entry originates in a study of CD4 T cells in relation to SARS-CoV-2 and coronaviruses. Study-level background: TCR beta CDR3s were sequenced after roughly ten-day antigen culture of PBMCs. No peptide or an HIV-1 Nef peptide pool served as negative control. Study findings and constraints: Pre-pandemic and post-infection samples never came from the same donor.

This receptor was taken from a human donor in good health. The material sequenced was CD4+ T cells from PBMCs, cultured in vitro.

CDR3 amino acids: CASSTGQGHSGNTIYF. The CDR3 nucleotides are TGTGCCAGCAGTACGGGACAGGGTCACTCTGGAAACACCATATATTTT. This chain joins TRBV2 and TRBJ1-3, with 9 bases identical to TRBD1. The germline V gene has CDR1 SNHLY and CDR2 FYNNEI. The length of the CDR3 is 16 residues. With V trimmed by 5 bases and J by 0 bases, 5 bases remained unmatched.